Each of the 27 T cell receptor beta chains below was sequenced from the same sample in a study of blood T cell repertoires in COVID-19. Assay used: immunoSEQ multiplex PCR; TCRdb lists only in-frame clones, some missing. The data contain 150,000 to 160,000 clones, 65% to 90% of them seen just once; the ten biggest clones take up around 10%. The sample consisted of peripheral blood. The source of these receptors is a woman aged 55-69 years with COVID-19, enrolled during active disease.

The chain is built from TRBV5-1 and TRBJ1-5; D uncertain. This CDR3 has 15 amino acids. V gave up 4 bases and J gave up 2 bases, with 13 bases separating them. The V gene's germline CDR1 is SGHRS and CDR2 YFSETQ. The CDR3 sequence is CASSRVGGGNQPQHF. CDR3 bases: TGCGCCAGCAGCCGAGTTGGTGGAGGCAATCAGCCCCAGCATTTT.

The chain recombines TRBV12-5 with TRBJ1-4; the D gene is possibly TRBD1 (6 bases). Between the trimmed V and J ends, which lost 5 bases and 0 bases, there was a span of 10 bases. Germline V gene lookup returns CDR1 LGHNT and CDR2 FRNRAP. The CDR3 length is 15 residues. CDR3 in DNA: TGTGCTAGTGGTCAGCGACAGGCAACTAATGAAAAACTGTTTTTT. As protein: CASGQRQATNEKLFF.

The genes are TRBV20-1 and TRBJ1-2, with 9 positions matching TRBD1. This CDR3 comprises 15 residues. The germline V gene encodes CDR1 DFQATT and CDR2 SNEGSKA (reference sequence). J lost 6 bases, V lost 5 bases, and 13 bases had no gene match. In DNA form, the CDR3 reads TGCAGTGCTCGTGGGACAGGGTCGTCTCTCGATGGCTACACCTTC. It specifies CSARGTGSSLDGYTF.

The J gene is TRBJ1-4, the V gene TRBV6-6; 7 nucleotides agree with TRBD1. Germline V CDR1 and CDR2: MNHNY, SVGAGI (reference sequence). V lost 5 bases to trimming and J lost 2 bases; unmatched junction nucleotides: 5. The CDR3 consists of 15 residues. DNA for the CDR3: TGTGCCAGCAGTAGGACAGGCCCGACTAATGAAAAACTGTTTTTT. Residues: CASSRTGPTNEKLFF.

The chain uses TRBV11-2 and TRBJ1-2; no clear D. The CDR3 is made up of 14 amino acids. Trimming removed 2 bases from V and 3 bases from J, with 10 bases in between. Germline CDR1 SGHAT, CDR2 FQNNGV. The DNA of the CDR3 is TGTGCCAGCAGCTTATTCTCCGGGGACTATGGCTACACCTTC. This sequence encodes CASSLFSGDYGYTF.

V is TRBV15 and J is TRBJ2-5; D may be TRBD1 (6 bases). V was pared by 2 bases and J by 8 bases, with 15 bases between. CDR3 length: 14 residues. Germline V gene lookup returns CDR1 LNHNV and CDR2 YYDKDF (reference sequence). CDR3 protein: CATSRFPGQRTQYF. CDR3 nucleotide sequence: TGTGCCACCAGCAGATTCCCGGGACAAAGAACCCAGTACTTC.

The CDR3: CSVYSGQGGRYGYTF. Here the CDR3 DNA reads TGCAGCGTTTATAGTGGACAGGGGGGACGGTATGGCTACACCTTC. This sequence joins TRBV29-1 and TRBJ1-2; the match to TRBD1 covers 10 bases. CDR3 length equals 15 residues. Germline V lookup: CDR1 SQVTM, CDR2 ANQGSEA. The junction had 11 bases not matched to a gene; V was cut back by 5 bases and J by 5 bases.

This chain joins TRBV6-5 and TRBJ2-7; TRBD1 matches 7 bases. This CDR3 comprises 14 residues. V lost 4 bases and J lost 3; bases outside the gene matches: 6. In germline, CDR1 is MNHEY, CDR2 SVGAGI. Written as DNA, the CDR3 is TGTGCCAGCAGTTCCCTCGACAGGGTCTACGAGCAGTACGTC. Encoded protein: CASSSLDRVYEQYV.

V and J are TRBV5-4 and TRBJ1-1; D is uncertain. The CDR3 sequence is 13 residues long. The V end lost 0 bases, the J end lost 2 bases, and 5 bases lay between the germline ends. Germline-derived CDR1 and CDR2 are SGHNT and YYREEE (reference sequence). This CDR3 reads CASSLVANTEAFF. The CDR3 nucleotides read TGTGCCAGCAGCTTGGTGGCTAACACTGAAGCTTTCTTT.

This clone was observed a single time. V is TRBV14 and J is TRBJ2-1, with TRBD1 matching over 9 bases. J lost 4 bases, V lost 4 bases, and 5 bases had no gene match. This CDR3 comprises 15 residues. Germline CDR1 is SGHDN and CDR2 is FVKESK. The CDR3 DNA follows: TGTGCCAGCAGCCGACTGGACAGGGGATACAATGAGCAGTTCTTC. This codes for CASSRLDRGYNEQFF.

This clone has just a few counts. The chain carries TRBV5-1 and TRBJ2-1; 13 nucleotides align to TRBD2. Looked up from germline, CDR1 is SGHRS and CDR2 is YFSETQ. The V and J ends lost 0 bases and 4 bases, in that order; junction bases with no gene match: 4. The CDR3 runs to 17 residues. The CDR3 loop is CASSLGTSGRAYNEQFF. In nucleotides, the CDR3 is TGCGCCAGCAGCTTGGGTACTAGCGGGAGGGCGTACAATGAGCAGTTCTTC.

The chain joins TRBV6-1 to TRBJ1-4; 7 nucleotides align to TRBD1. The germline V gene encodes CDR1 MNHNS and CDR2 SASEGT. This CDR3 is 15 amino acids long. The J segment lost 8 bases and the V segment lost 0 bases, leaving 6 bases of the junction unmatched. The CDR3: CASSEAWQGDEKLFF. The CDR3 coding sequence is TGTGCCAGCAGTGAAGCGTGGCAGGGGGACGAAAAACTGTTTTTT.

V gene TRBV3-1 (or the pseudogene TRBV3-2) combines with J gene TRBJ1-5; D not resolved. CDR1 is LGHDT and CDR2 is YNNKEL in the germline V gene (reference sequence). V gave up 4 bases and J gave up 2 bases, with 6 bases separating them. CDR3 length: 13 residues. DNA of the CDR3: TGTGCCAGCAGCCGTCTTGGCAATCAGCCCCAGCATTTT. Amino acids: CASSRLGNQPQHF.

The rearrangement joins TRBV5-1 to TRBJ1-1, with D possibly TRBD1 on 5 matching bases. This CDR3 is built from 11 residues. Germline V lookup: CDR1 SGHRS, CDR2 YFSETQ. Deletions cut 5 bases from V and 7 bases from J, with 9 bases between. CDR3 protein: CASRGQNEAFF. The CDR3 DNA reads as TGCGCCAGCAGGGGGCAGAATGAAGCTTTCTTT.

The chain joins TRBV2 to TRBJ1-5; a weak D match, TRBD1 (6 bases). Looked up from germline, CDR1 is SNHLY and CDR2 is FYNNEI. The CDR3 sequence is 15 residues long. The V gene lost 5 bases and the J gene lost 4 bases, with 15 bases spanning the gap. The CDR3 is CASSPPGHGNQPQHF. CDR3 in DNA: TGTGCCAGCAGTCCACCGGGACATGGAAATCAGCCCCAGCATTTT.

The chain employs TRBV7-8 and TRBJ2-7; D might be TRBD1 (5 bases). This CDR3 has 15 amino acids. Looked up from germline, CDR1 is SGHVS and CDR2 is FQNEAQ. Trimming shortened V by 0 bases and J by 2 bases, and 11 bases separated the two germline ends. DNA for the CDR3: TGTGCCAGCAGCTTAGCCCAGACAGAGCCCTACGAGCAGTACGTC. Its translation is CASSLAQTEPYEQYV.

This chain connects TRBV9 to TRBJ2-5; a possible D gene is TRBD1 (6 bases). Deletions cut 3 bases from V and 5 bases from J, with 11 bases between. The CDR3 runs to 13 residues. Germline loops: CDR1 SGDLS, CDR2 YYNGEE. CDR3 sequence reads: CASSERDMETQYF. As DNA, the CDR3 is TGTGCCAGCAGCGAGAGGGACATGGAGACCCAGTACTTC.

This chain joins TRBV24-1 and TRBJ2-1; 8 bases are a match to TRBD2. This CDR3 has 16 amino acids. V trimming: 4 bases; J trimming: 8 bases; junction bases outside the gene matches: 12. CDR1 is KGHDR, CDR2 SFDVKD, per germline. The CDR3 DNA is TGTGCCACCAGTGACCCGACTAGCGCGGGGTCCGATGAGCAGTTCTTC. The encoded protein is CATSDPTSAGSDEQFF.

The CDR3 nucleotides read TGTGCCAGCAGCTACAGGGGGCCGAACACCGGGGAGCTGTTTTTT. The encoded protein is CASSYRGPNTGELFF. The chain recombines TRBV6-5 with TRBJ2-2; TRBD1 aligns across 9 bases. This CDR3 is built from 15 residues. CDR1 is MNHEY, CDR2 SVGAGI, per germline. V shed 6 bases, J shed 0 bases, and the junction held 2 bases outside the gene matches.

The chain links TRBV6-5 to TRBJ2-3, with D perhaps matching TRBD1 (5 bases). Trimming cost V 6 bases and J 4 bases, with 17 bases left between them. Germline V lookup: CDR1 MNHEY, CDR2 SVGAGI. This CDR3 has 15 amino acids. The CDR3 loop reads CASRADSVSSDTQYF. CDR3 sequence (DNA): TGTGCCAGCAGGGCTGACAGCGTTTCGTCAGATACGCAGTATTTT.

The rearrangement uses TRBV19 and TRBJ1-3; D is unresolved. CDR1 is LNHDA and CDR2 is SQIVND in the germline V gene (reference sequence). Deletions cut 6 bases from V and 2 bases from J, with 8 bases between. The CDR3 consists of 13 residues. The CDR3 spells CASSLLTGNTIYF. The CDR3 DNA reads TGTGCCAGTAGCTTACTAACTGGAAACACCATATATTTT.

V and J are TRBV5-6 and TRBJ2-7; D possibly corresponds to TRBD1 (5 bases). V gave up 4 bases and J gave up 3 bases, with 11 bases separating them. Germline CDR1 reads SGHDT; CDR2 reads YYEEEE. The CDR3 length is 13 residues. In DNA form, the CDR3 reads TGTGCCAGCAGCACAGGACCGGGCTACGAGCAGTACGTC. Amino acids: CASSTGPGYEQYV.

V usage is TRBV6-5 and J usage is TRBJ1-1; 7 bases are shared with TRBD1. The trim removed 6 bases at V and 10 bases at J, leaving 14 bases unmatched. Germline V lookup: CDR1 MNHEY, CDR2 SVGAGI. There are 14 residues in the CDR3. This chain's CDR3 is CASSPRDREGPAFF. The CDR3 DNA reads as TGTGCCAGCAGCCCGCGCGACAGGGAAGGTCCAGCTTTCTTT.

This chain connects TRBV29-1 to TRBJ1-1; a weak D match, TRBD1 (5 bases). Germline V lookup: CDR1 SQVTM, CDR2 ANQGSEA. The length of the CDR3 is 10 residues. Trimming took 4 bases from V and 11 from J, leaving 11 bases between them. The DNA of the CDR3 is TGCAGCGTTGGGGGGGTCGGGGCTTTCTTT. The encoded protein is CSVGGVGAFF.

V gene TRBV9 combines with J gene TRBJ1-5; D gene ambiguous. This CDR3 contains 13 residues. The V end lost 1 base, the J end lost 5 bases, and 7 bases lay between the germline ends. Germline CDR1 SGDLS, CDR2 YYNGEE. The CDR3 here is CASSVPKYQPQHF. The CDR3, as DNA: TGTGCCAGCAGCGTACCTAAATATCAGCCCCAGCATTTT.

The rearrangement joins TRBV27 to TRBJ1-1; TRBD1 might be the D (6 bases). V lost 4 bases and J lost 10, with 19 bases in between. The CDR3 extends over 14 amino acids. Germline V gene data show CDR1 as MNHEY and CDR2 as SMNVEV (reference sequence). The CDR3 nucleotides read TGTGCCAGCAGTTCAAGGGGGGGGCTCGGCGGAGCTTTCTTT. It encodes CASSSRGGLGGAFF.

The chain carries TRBV7-9 and TRBJ1-1; 8 nucleotides align to TRBD1. The CDR3 consists of 14 residues. The V gene's germline CDR1 is SEHNR and CDR2 FQNEAQ (reference sequence). V shed 7 bases, J shed 1 base, and the junction held 5 bases outside the gene matches. The CDR3 DNA follows: TGTGCCAGCAAGTGGGACAGGTCGAACACTGAAGCTTTCTTT. This encodes CASKWDRSNTEAFF.